This T cell receptor beta chain was captured by sequencing in a study of monozygotic twins with inflammatory bowel disease. Germline V gene sequence: CDR1 SGHRS, CDR2 YFSETQ. This CDR3 contains 16 residues. TCR libraries were prepared from about 3.5 ug total RNA each. TCRdb reworked the 5' RACE reads into one entry per CDR3 protein, no DNA. Its clone listing holds approximately 400,000 distinct CDR3 sequences. The sample taken for sequencing was blood. This clonotype was sampled from a human donor with ulcerative colitis or Crohn's disease, or a healthy co-twin of an affected twin (not recorded which). This chain uses TRBV5-1 with TRBJ2-7; TCRdb indicates TRBD1, and absent DNA this call remains unverified. The CDR3 spells CASSLVLGGPSYEQYF.